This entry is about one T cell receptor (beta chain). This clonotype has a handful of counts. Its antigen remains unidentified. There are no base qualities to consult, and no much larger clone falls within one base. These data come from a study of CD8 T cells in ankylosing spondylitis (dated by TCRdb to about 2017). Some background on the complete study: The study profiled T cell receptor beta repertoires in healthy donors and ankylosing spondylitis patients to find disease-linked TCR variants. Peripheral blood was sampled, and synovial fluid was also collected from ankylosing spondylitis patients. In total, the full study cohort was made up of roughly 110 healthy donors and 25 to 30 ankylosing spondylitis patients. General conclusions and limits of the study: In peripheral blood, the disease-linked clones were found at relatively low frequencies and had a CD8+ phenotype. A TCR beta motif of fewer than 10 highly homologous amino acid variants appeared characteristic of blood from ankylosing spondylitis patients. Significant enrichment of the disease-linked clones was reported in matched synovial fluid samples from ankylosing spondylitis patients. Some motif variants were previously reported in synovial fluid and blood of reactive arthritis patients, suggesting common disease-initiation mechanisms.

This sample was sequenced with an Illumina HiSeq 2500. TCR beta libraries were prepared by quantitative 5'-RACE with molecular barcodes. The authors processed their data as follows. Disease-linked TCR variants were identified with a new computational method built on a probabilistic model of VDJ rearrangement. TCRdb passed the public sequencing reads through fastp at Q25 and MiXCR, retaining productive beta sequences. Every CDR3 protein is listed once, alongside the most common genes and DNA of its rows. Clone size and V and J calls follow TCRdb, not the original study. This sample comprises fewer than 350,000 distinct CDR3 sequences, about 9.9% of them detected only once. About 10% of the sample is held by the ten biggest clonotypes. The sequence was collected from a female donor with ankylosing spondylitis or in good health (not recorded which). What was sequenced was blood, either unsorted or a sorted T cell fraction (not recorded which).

The CDR3 here reads CASSPSDGFYGYTF. The base sequence is TGTGCCAGCAGCCCCTCCGACGGGTTCTATGGCTACACCTTC. Here the chain combines TRBV28 and TRBJ1-2; confidence is insufficient to name the D gene. V lost 6 bases and J lost 4 bases; the stretch between them is 15 bases long. The germline V gene provides CDR1 MDHEN and CDR2 SYDVKM. The CDR3 spans 14 residues, from the cysteine through the phenylalanine. The retained sequence is limited to the CDR3, 42 bases, with the frame set at the first base.